The rows below give T cell receptor beta chains drawn from one sample of a study of blood T cell repertoires in COVID-19. Produced via immunoSEQ multiplex PCR; TCRdb's table is partial and in-frame only. The table shows 130,000 or so clones, with over 80% occurring only once. Sequenced sample: peripheral blood. These receptors originate from a human donor in a cohort sampled during active COVID-19. Each CDR3 is given with its conserved first and last residue. The D gene is left open where the match is weak. Where a row states a size, it is once, few, many or the class of an expanded clone; other rows omit it.

clone size: .
J gene: TRBJ2-1
D gene: .
V gene: TRBV18
CDR3 DNA: TGTGCCAGCTCACCAGACGGGGAGGTCCTAGCCTCCTACAATGAGCAGTTCTTC
CDR3 protein: CASSPDGEVLASYNEQFF

clone size: once
J gene: TRBJ1-4
D gene: .
V gene: TRBV7-9
CDR3 DNA: TGTGCCAGCAGCTTAAGGTCCGGGATCGGTAATGAAAAACTGTTTTTT
CDR3 protein: CASSLRSGIGNEKLFF

clone size: .
J gene: TRBJ1-1
D gene: TRBD1
V gene: TRBV28
CDR3 DNA: TGTGCCAGCAGTTCACGGACAGGGGTGAACACTGAAGCTTTCTTT
CDR3 protein: CASSSRTGVNTEAFF

clone size: .
J gene: TRBJ2-5
D gene: .
V gene: TRBV5-1
CDR3 DNA: TGCGCCAGCAGTGGGGGAGGCCAAGAGACCCAGTACTTC
CDR3 protein: CASSGGGQETQYF

clone size: .
J gene: TRBJ1-2
D gene: TRBD1
V gene: TRBV9
CDR3 DNA: TGTGCCAGCAGCGTCGGACAGGGGGGCTATGGCTACACCTTC
CDR3 protein: CASSVGQGGYGYTF

clone size: .
J gene: TRBJ1-2
D gene: TRBD1
V gene: TRBV29-1
CDR3 DNA: TGCAGCGTTGAGGGGACAGGGGGCGGCTACACCTTC
CDR3 protein: CSVEGTGGGYTF

clone size: .
J gene: TRBJ2-3
D gene: TRBD2
V gene: TRBV11-3
CDR3 DNA: TGTGCCAGCAGCTTGAGCGGGAGGACAGATACGCAGTATTTT
CDR3 protein: CASSLSGRTDTQYF

clone size: .
J gene: TRBJ1-1
D gene: .
V gene: TRBV11-2
CDR3 DNA: TGTGCCAGCAGCTTAATAGGGGGCACTGAAGCTTTCTTT
CDR3 protein: CASSLIGGTEAFF

clone size: .
J gene: TRBJ1-3
D gene: TRBD1
V gene: TRBV28
CDR3 DNA: TGTGCCAGCAGTATCGGACAGGCCTCTGGAAACACCATATATTTT
CDR3 protein: CASSIGQASGNTIYF

clone size: .
J gene: TRBJ2-2
D gene: TRBD1
V gene: TRBV2
CDR3 DNA: TGTGCCAGCGCCGGGACAGGGGGCTCCACCGGGGAGCTGTTTTTT
CDR3 protein: CASAGTGGSTGELFF

clone size: .
J gene: TRBJ1-5
D gene: .
V gene: TRBV19
CDR3 DNA: TGTGCCAGTAGTATAGGAGGGGGTAGCAATCAGCCCCAGCATTTT
CDR3 protein: CASSIGGGSNQPQHF

clone size: .
J gene: TRBJ1-5
D gene: .
V gene: TRBV10-3
CDR3 DNA: TGTGCCATCAGTGGACAGAATCAGCCCCAGCATTTT
CDR3 protein: CAISGQNQPQHF

clone size: .
J gene: TRBJ2-1
D gene: TRBD2
V gene: TRBV6-6
CDR3 DNA: TGTGCCAGCAGCCGACTAGCCAATGAGCAGTTCTTC
CDR3 protein: CASSRLANEQFF

clone size: few
J gene: TRBJ1-3
D gene: .
V gene: TRBV7-8
CDR3 DNA: TGTGCCAGCAGCTTAAGCTCGGGACATGGAAACACCATATATTTT
CDR3 protein: CASSLSSGHGNTIYF

clone size: once
J gene: TRBJ2-3
D gene: .
V gene: TRBV27
CDR3 DNA: TGTGCCAGCAGCAAGGCCGGAGGTCCTGGGATCACAGATACGCAGTATTTT
CDR3 protein: CASSKAGGPGITDTQYF

clone size: .
J gene: TRBJ2-5
D gene: .
V gene: TRBV6-5
CDR3 DNA: TGTGCCAGCAGTTACGGGGAGGCGGAGACCCAGTACTTC
CDR3 protein: CASSYGEAETQYF

clone size: .
J gene: TRBJ1-2
D gene: TRBD1
V gene: TRBV3-1/TRBV3-2
CDR3 DNA: TGTGCCAGCAGCCTACGGACAGGGGTGGGCTATGGCTACACCTTC
CDR3 protein: CASSLRTGVGYGYTF

clone size: .
J gene: TRBJ2-1
D gene: TRBD1
V gene: TRBV5-1
CDR3 DNA: TGCGCCAGCAGCGTGACAGGGATGAGTGACAATGAGCAGTTCTTC
CDR3 protein: CASSVTGMSDNEQFF

clone size: .
J gene: TRBJ2-7
D gene: .
V gene: TRBV6-2/TRBV6-3
CDR3 DNA: TGTGCCAGCAGTTACTACGGGGGTTCCTACGAGCAGTACTTC
CDR3 protein: CASSYYGGSYEQYF

clone size: .
J gene: TRBJ2-3
D gene: TRBD2
V gene: TRBV19
CDR3 DNA: TGTGCCAGTAGTCCAGCGGGATTTACAGATACGCAGTATTTT
CDR3 protein: CASSPAGFTDTQYF

clone size: few
J gene: TRBJ2-1
D gene: TRBD2
V gene: TRBV9
CDR3 DNA: TGTGCCAGCAGTACTAGCGGGTACCCCGGCAATGAGCAGTTCTTC
CDR3 protein: CASSTSGYPGNEQFF

clone size: once
J gene: TRBJ1-1
D gene: TRBD1
V gene: TRBV7-9
CDR3 DNA: TGTGCCAGCAGCCGGGACAGGGGGCCCCAACACGGTGAAGCTTTCTTT
CDR3 protein: CASSRDRGPQHGEAFF

clone size: .
J gene: TRBJ2-7
D gene: .
V gene: TRBV5-1
CDR3 DNA: TGCGCCAGCAGCTCCCAGGCAGGTTTTGGAACCTACGAGCAGTACTTC
CDR3 protein: CASSSQAGFGTYEQYF